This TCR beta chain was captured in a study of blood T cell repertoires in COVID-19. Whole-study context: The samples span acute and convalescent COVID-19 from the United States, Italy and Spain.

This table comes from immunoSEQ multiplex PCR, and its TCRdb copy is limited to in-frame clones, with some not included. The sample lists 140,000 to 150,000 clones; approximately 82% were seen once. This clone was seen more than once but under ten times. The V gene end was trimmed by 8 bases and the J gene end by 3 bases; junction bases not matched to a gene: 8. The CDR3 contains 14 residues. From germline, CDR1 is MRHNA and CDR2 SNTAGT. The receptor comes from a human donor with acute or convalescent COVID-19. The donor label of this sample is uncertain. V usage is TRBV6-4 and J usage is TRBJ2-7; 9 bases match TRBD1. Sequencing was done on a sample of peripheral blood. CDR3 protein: CASPTTGGHYEQYF. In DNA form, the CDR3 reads TGTGCCAGCCCCACGACAGGGGGACACTACGAGCAGTACTTC.